The 11 T cell receptor beta chains in this list originate from one sample, sequenced in a study of glioma-infiltrating T cells after dendritic cell vaccination. Assay: immunoSEQ multiplex PCR; the TCRdb copy retains only in-frame clones and omits some. This sample yields 70,000 to 100,000 clones, of which over 80% are seen a single time; roughly 6.8% belongs to the top ten. Time point defined: after dendritic cell vaccination, including at tumor progression/relapse. The sequences come from blood, collected after dendritic cell vaccination. These receptors all stem from a human donor with glioblastoma.

V and J are TRBV7-3 and TRBJ2-3; D possibly corresponds to TRBD2 (6 bases). With 6 bases removed from V and 5 bases from J, the gap between germline ends came to 12 bases. The CDR3 length is 13 residues. Germline V gene data show CDR1 as SGHTA and CDR2 as FQGTGA. The CDR3 bases are TGTGCCAGCAGTTTAGGGGAGGAAGATACGCAGTATTTT. This translates into CASSLGEEDTQYF.

The rearrangement links TRBV7-2 to TRBJ1-2; possible D gene TRBD1, 6 bases. V lost 1 base and J lost 0, with 12 bases in between. The V gene's germline CDR1 is SGHTA and CDR2 FQGNSA. The CDR3 sequence is 16 residues long. CDR3: CASSLVGQHPNYGYTF. In DNA form, the CDR3 reads TGTGCCAGCAGCTTAGTTGGACAGCACCCTAACTATGGCTACACCTTC.

The sample holds one count of this clone. The chain couples TRBV7-6 to TRBJ2-2; 10 positions match TRBD1. V dropped 5 bases and J dropped 5; count of bases not matched to a gene: 8. CDR3 length: 16 amino acids. Germline V gives CDR1 SGHVS, CDR2 FNYEAQ. CDR3 loop: CASSASTGGGTGELFF. Written as DNA, the CDR3 is TGTGCCAGCAGCGCCTCGACAGGGGGCGGGACCGGGGAGCTGTTTTTT.

This sequence joins TRBV4-2 and TRBJ1-4, with TRBD1 matching 7 bases. The CDR3 consists of 14 residues. J gave up 4 bases and V 4 bases, and 3 bases lay outside the gene matches. The germline CDR1 and CDR2 sequences are LGHNA and YNFKEQ. CDR3 sequence (DNA): TGTGCCAGCAGCCGACAGGGTCTTAATGAAAAACTGTTTTTT. It codes for CASSRQGLNEKLFF.

This clone has a single count. This chain connects TRBV9 to TRBJ1-2; TRBD1 matches at 7 bases. CDR1 SGDLS and CDR2 YYNGEE come from the germline V gene. The CDR3 runs 16 residues. The J segment lost 2 bases and the V segment lost 3 bases, leaving 10 bases of the junction unmatched. CDR3 DNA sequence: TGTGCCAGCAGCGGGTTAGGTCTACAGGGGAACTATGGCTACACCTTC. This gives the protein CASSGLGLQGNYGYTF.

This rearrangement joins TRBV11-2 to TRBJ1-4, with a weak D call TRBD1 (5 bases). CDR1 is SGHAT and CDR2 is FQNNGV in the germline V gene. The CDR3 has 14 residues. Trimming cost V 1 base and J 7 bases, with 10 bases left between them. The CDR3 protein is CASSLGGGIEKLFF. CDR3 bases: TGTGCCAGCAGCTTAGGGGGCGGGATTGAAAAACTGTTTTTT. The full variable domain, with the rest looked up from reference TRBV11-2 and TRBJ1-4, is EAGVAQSPRYKIIEKRQSVAFWCNPISGHATLYWYQQILGQGPKLLIQFQNNGVVDDSQLPKDRFSAERLKGVDSTLKIQPAKLEDSAVYLCASSLGGGIEKLFFGSGTQLSVL.

The chain recombines TRBV6-5 with TRBJ2-7, with TRBD1 matching 12 bases. CDR1 MNHEY and CDR2 SVGAGI come from the germline V gene. The V segment lost 5 bases and the J segment 8 bases; nucleotides outside the gene matches: 7. This CDR3 has 14 residues. The CDR3 bases are TGTGCCAGCAGTCCTGGGACAGGGGGCCGCCAGCAGTACTTC. It yields the protein CASSPGTGGRQQYF.

The genes are TRBV10-3 and TRBJ1-3, with D tentatively TRBD1 (6 bases). This CDR3 is built from 15 residues. V was clipped by 6 bases and J by 4 bases, with 16 bases between them. Looked up from germline, CDR1 is ENHRY and CDR2 is SYGVKD. The CDR3 reads CAIRPPGETGNTIYF. In DNA form, the CDR3 reads TGTGCCATCAGACCCCCAGGGGAAACGGGAAACACCATATATTTT.

The gene calls are TRBV27 and TRBJ2-7, with a weak D call TRBD1 (5 bases). CDR1 is MNHEY and CDR2 is SMNVEV in the germline V gene (reference sequence). Trimming removed 5 bases at V and 0 bases at J, with 23 bases between. The CDR3 loop spans 18 amino acids. The CDR3 sequence: CASSPSRQSPLSSYEQYF. CDR3 coding DNA: TGTGCCAGCAGTCCCTCCCGACAGTCCCCCCTAAGCTCCTACGAGCAGTACTTC.

This chain uses TRBV19 with TRBJ1-5; 8 nucleotides align to TRBD1. Trimming removed 8 bases from V and 6 bases from J; junction bases left unmatched: 9. CDR1 LNHDA and CDR2 SQIVND come from the germline V gene (reference sequence). The CDR3 is 14 residues long. In nucleotides, the CDR3 is TGTGCCAGTTCTACACTCACAGGGGGTCAGCCCCAGCATTTT. It yields the protein CASSTLTGGQPQHF.

This clone has only a few counts. The CDR3 sequence: CASSTTETGDTEAFF. In DNA, the CDR3 is TGTGCCAGCAGCACAACCGAGACGGGTGACACTGAAGCTTTCTTT. This chain links TRBV7-9 with TRBJ1-1; D remains unclear. V was clipped by 5 bases and J by 3 bases, with 16 bases between them. The CDR3 covers 15 residues. The germline V gene encodes CDR1 SEHNR and CDR2 FQNEAQ (reference sequence).